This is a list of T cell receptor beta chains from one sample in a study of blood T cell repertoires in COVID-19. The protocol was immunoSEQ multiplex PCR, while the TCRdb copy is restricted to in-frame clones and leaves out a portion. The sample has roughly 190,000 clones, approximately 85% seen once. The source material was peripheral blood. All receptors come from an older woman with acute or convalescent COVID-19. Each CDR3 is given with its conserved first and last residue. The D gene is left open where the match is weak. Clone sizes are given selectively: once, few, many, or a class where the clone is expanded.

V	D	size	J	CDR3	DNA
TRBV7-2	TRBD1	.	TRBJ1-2	CASSVRDSLTYGYTF	TGTGCCAGCAGCGTTAGGGACAGCCTTACTTATGGCTACACCTTC
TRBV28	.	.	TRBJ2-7	CASTMTSVNYEQYF	TGTGCCAGCACCATGACCAGCGTGAACTACGAGCAGTACTTC
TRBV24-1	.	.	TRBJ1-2	CATSTGGTNYGYTF	TGTGCCACCAGTACCGGCGGGACTAACTATGGCTACACCTTC
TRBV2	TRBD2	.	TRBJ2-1	CASRLAGGDEQFF	TGTGCCAGCAGGCTAGCGGGAGGGGATGAGCAGTTCTTC
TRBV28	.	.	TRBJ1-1	CASSPGGWTEAFF	TGTGCCAGCAGTCCCGGGGGATGGACTGAAGCTTTCTTT
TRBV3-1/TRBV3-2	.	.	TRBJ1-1	CASSPLDSLNTEAFF	TGTGCCAGCAGCCCCCTGGACAGTTTGAACACTGAAGCTTTCTTT
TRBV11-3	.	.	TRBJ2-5	CASSRTDQETQYF	TGTGCCAGCAGCCGGACAGACCAAGAGACCCAGTACTTC
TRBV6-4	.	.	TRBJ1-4	CASSGQTTNEKLFF	TGTGCCAGCAGTGGACAGACAACTAATGAAAAACTGTTTTTT
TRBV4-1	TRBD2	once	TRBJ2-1	CASSQGIAGAYNEQFF	TGCGCCAGCAGCCAGGGAATAGCGGGGGCCTACAATGAGCAGTTCTTC
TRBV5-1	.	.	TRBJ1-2	CASSLGRVFNYGYTF	TGCGCCAGCAGCTTGGGGAGGGTCTTTAACTATGGCTACACCTTC
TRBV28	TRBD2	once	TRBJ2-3	CASSFLAGGTDTQYF	TGTGCCAGCAGTTTTTTAGCGGGCGGCACAGATACGCAGTATTTT
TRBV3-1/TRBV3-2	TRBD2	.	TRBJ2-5	CASSASTGEGTQYF	TGTGCCAGCAGCGCCTCGACCGGGGAGGGGACCCAGTACTTC
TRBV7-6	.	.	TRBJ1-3	CASSPVGGRGSPGNTIYF	TGTGCCAGCAGCCCAGTGGGGGGGCGCGGATCCCCTGGAAACACCATATATTTT